This is a list of T cell receptor beta chains from one sample in a study of blood T cell repertoires in COVID-19. Data came from immunoSEQ multiplex PCR; TCRdb stores just in-frame clones and leaves some out. This table holds over 200,000 clones, approximately 85% found once. Sequencing used PBMCs or T cells enriched from blood (not recorded which). These receptors were obtained from a woman between 45 and 65 years old who had recovered from COVID-19. The CDR3 runs from the conserved cysteine through the conserved F or W. Each record gives: CDR3 DNA, CDR3 protein, V gene, D gene, J gene, clone size. A D gene is named only where the DNA matches it firmly. For some rows the clone size is stated as once, few or many, or as a class when expanded; others skip it.

DNA: TGTGCCAGCAGTCTCTCCGGCGGGGCGGGAGCCCAGCATTTT; CDR3: CASSLSGGAGAQHF; V: TRBV28; D: -; J: TRBJ1-5; size: -
DNA: TGTGCCAGCAGCTTGGGCCCAGGGGCCCGTACCGGGGAGCTGTTTTTT; CDR3: CASSLGPGARTGELFF; V: TRBV5-6; D: -; J: TRBJ2-2; size: -
DNA: TGTGCCAGCAGCCCCTTTGGTAGTGACAATGAGCAGTTCTTC; CDR3: CASSPFGSDNEQFF; V: TRBV3-1/TRBV3-2; D: -; J: TRBJ2-1; size: -
DNA: TGTGCCAGCAGTCTTCCCGGGACTAGCGGGAGGGCCCGAGAGCAGTTCTTC; CDR3: CASSLPGTSGRAREQFF; V: TRBV27; D: TRBD2; J: TRBJ2-1; size: -
DNA: TGTGCCAGCAGCTCGCGGACTTTAAATGAGCAGTTCTTC; CDR3: CASSSRTLNEQFF; V: TRBV9; D: -; J: TRBJ2-1; size: once
DNA: TGTGCCAGCAATGAACCGGGACAGGGGAGCGGCTACACCTTC; CDR3: CASNEPGQGSGYTF; V: TRBV6-1; D: TRBD1; J: TRBJ1-2; size: -
DNA: TGTGCCAGCAGTACCGGGACAGGGTCACATCAGCCCCAGCATTTT; CDR3: CASSTGTGSHQPQHF; V: TRBV2; D: TRBD1; J: TRBJ1-5; size: -
DNA: TGTGCCAGCAGCTTAGATAAGACAGGCAGTAGCAATGAGCAGTTCTTC; CDR3: CASSLDKTGSSNEQFF; V: TRBV11-3; D: -; J: TRBJ2-1; size: -
DNA: TGTGCCAGCAGCTTAGTGGCCAGACCGGGGGAAAAACTGTTTTTT; CDR3: CASSLVARPGEKLFF; V: TRBV7-9; D: -; J: TRBJ1-4; size: few
DNA: TGTGCCAGCAGCCAAGATATGGGCCAGGGCCTGTACAATGAGCAGTTCTTC; CDR3: CASSQDMGQGLYNEQFF; V: TRBV14; D: -; J: TRBJ2-1; size: few
DNA: TGCGCCAGCAGCCCGGGGTCTTCCAGCGGATCACCCCTCCACTTT; CDR3: CASSPGSSSGSPLHF; V: TRBV5-1; D: -; J: TRBJ1-6; size: -
DNA: TGTGCCAGCAGCTCCCCACAGGGTGTTAGGACTGAAGCTTTCTTT; CDR3: CASSSPQGVRTEAFF; V: TRBV7-4; D: -; J: TRBJ1-1; size: -
DNA: TGTGCCAGCAGCTCGGGACTCAGTGAAAAACTGTTTTTT; CDR3: CASSSGLSEKLFF; V: TRBV25-1; D: -; J: TRBJ1-4; size: -
DNA: TGTGCCAGCAGCCTCGGGTCACGGCGTTACAAGAATTCACCCCTCCACTTT; CDR3: CASSLGSRRYKNSPLHF; V: TRBV7-9; D: -; J: TRBJ1-6; size: few
DNA: TGTGCCAGTCATAGCGGGTGGAGCTCCTACGAGCAGTACTTC; CDR3: CASHSGWSSYEQYF; V: TRBV2; D: TRBD2; J: TRBJ2-7; size: -
DNA: TGTGCCAGCAGCTTAGGGAAAGCGGGAGAGCCTTTCTTC; CDR3: CASSLGKAGEPFF; V: TRBV7-2; D: TRBD2; J: TRBJ2-1; size: once
DNA: TGTGCCATCACAGAGGGATTGACCCATAATTCACTCCTCCACTTT; CDR3: CAITEGLTHNSLLHF; V: TRBV10-3; D: -; J: TRBJ1-6; size: -
DNA: TGTGCCAGCAGCTTAGCCGTGACAGCTCTCTACAATGAGCAGTTCTTC; CDR3: CASSLAVTALYNEQFF; V: TRBV7-9; D: -; J: TRBJ2-1; size: -
DNA: TGCAGCGTTGTAGCATACAATGAGCAGTTCTTC; CDR3: CSVVAYNEQFF; V: TRBV29-1; D: -; J: TRBJ2-1; size: once
DNA: TGTGCCAGCAGTCCCGACCTGACAACTAGCGGGAGGGCCCCGAGCACAGATACGCAGTATTTT; CDR3: CASSPDLTTSGRAPSTDTQYF; V: TRBV27; D: TRBD2; J: TRBJ2-3; size: -
DNA: TGTGCCAGCAGCCCTACCGGGACTAGCGGTGACAATGAGCAGTTCTTC; CDR3: CASSPTGTSGDNEQFF; V: TRBV9; D: TRBD2; J: TRBJ2-1; size: -
DNA: TGTGCCAGCAGCCCTAACTACAATCAGCCCCAGCATTTT; CDR3: CASSPNYNQPQHF; V: TRBV7-8; D: -; J: TRBJ1-5; size: -
DNA: TGTGCCATTTGGACAGGGCCCTTCACTGAAGCTTTCTTT; CDR3: CAIWTGPFTEAFF; V: TRBV6-5; D: TRBD1; J: TRBJ1-1; size: few
DNA: TGTGCCAGCAGCTTGGATGGGGCCCTCTACGAGCAGTACTTC; CDR3: CASSLDGALYEQYF; V: TRBV5-6; D: -; J: TRBJ2-7; size: -
DNA: TGTGCCAGCTCACCAGACATGAGCTCCTACAATGAGCAGTTCTTC; CDR3: CASSPDMSSYNEQFF; V: TRBV18; D: -; J: TRBJ2-1; size: -
DNA: TGTGCCAGCGGGGGACAGCCAGACTCTGGAAACACCATATATTTT; CDR3: CASGGQPDSGNTIYF; V: TRBV28; D: TRBD1; J: TRBJ1-3; size: -
DNA: TGCGCCAGCAGCCAAAACCCGCGGATAGTTTCACCCCTCCACTTT; CDR3: CASSQNPRIVSPLHF; V: TRBV4-1; D: -; J: TRBJ1-6; size: -
DNA: TGTGCCAGCAGTTCCGCAGGGGTAACTAATGAAAAACTGTTTTTT; CDR3: CASSSAGVTNEKLFF; V: TRBV28; D: -; J: TRBJ1-4; size: -
DNA: TGTGCCAGCAAACGTACTCGGGAGGTCGGCTACGAGCAGTACTTC; CDR3: CASKRTREVGYEQYF; V: TRBV6-5; D: TRBD2; J: TRBJ2-7; size: -
DNA: TGTGCCAGCAGTTACCTGACTAGCGGGGTGACCGAGCAGTACTTC; CDR3: CASSYLTSGVTEQYF; V: TRBV6-2/TRBV6-3; D: TRBD2; J: TRBJ2-7; size: -
DNA: TGTGCCAGCAGCCCCGGCAGGGAGAACACTGAAGCTTTCTTT; CDR3: CASSPGRENTEAFF; V: TRBV7-9; D: -; J: TRBJ1-1; size: -
DNA: TGTGCCAGCAGTACCTGGACTAGCGGGCCCGAGCAGTACTTC; CDR3: CASSTWTSGPEQYF; V: TRBV28; D: TRBD2; J: TRBJ2-7; size: once
DNA: TGTGCCAGCAGTGACGGAGAAAATCAGCCCCAGCATTTT; CDR3: CASSDGENQPQHF; V: TRBV6-4; D: -; J: TRBJ1-5; size: few
DNA: TGTGCCAGTAGTCAGGATAGCAATCAGCCCCAGCATTTT; CDR3: CASSQDSNQPQHF; V: TRBV19; D: -; J: TRBJ1-5; size: -
DNA: TGTGCCAGCAGCTTAGACAGGAGCTCCTACGAGCAGTACTTC; CDR3: CASSLDRSSYEQYF; V: TRBV7-9; D: -; J: TRBJ2-7; size: -